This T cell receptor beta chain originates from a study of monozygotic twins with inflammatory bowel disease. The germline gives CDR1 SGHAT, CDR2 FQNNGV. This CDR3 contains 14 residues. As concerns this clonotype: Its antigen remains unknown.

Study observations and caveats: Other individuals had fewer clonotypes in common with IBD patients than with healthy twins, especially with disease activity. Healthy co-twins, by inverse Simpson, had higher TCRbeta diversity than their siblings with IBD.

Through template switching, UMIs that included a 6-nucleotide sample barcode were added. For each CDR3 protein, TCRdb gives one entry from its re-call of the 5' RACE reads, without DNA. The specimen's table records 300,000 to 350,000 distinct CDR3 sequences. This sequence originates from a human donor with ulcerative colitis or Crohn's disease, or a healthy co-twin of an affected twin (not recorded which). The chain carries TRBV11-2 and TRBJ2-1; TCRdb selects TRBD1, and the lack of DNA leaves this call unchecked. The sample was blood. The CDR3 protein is CASSFRDKYNEQFF.